This T cell receptor (beta chain) emerged from a study of blood T cell repertoires in COVID-19. Germline V lookup: CDR1 LNHDA, CDR2 SQIVND (reference sequence). The CDR3 is made up of 14 amino acids. Trimming shortened V by 7 bases and J by 6 bases, and 18 bases separated the two germline ends. Profiling relied on immunoSEQ multiplex PCR, and the TCRdb table lists in-frame clones only, not all of them. The repertoire holds approximately 200,000 clones, with 85% as singletons. The sequence derives from a middle-aged man who had recovered from COVID-19. V and J are TRBV19 and TRBJ1-2; a possible D gene is TRBD1 (5 bases). The sequencing input was PBMCs or T cells enriched from blood (not recorded which). CDR3 in amino acids: CASTPPRGVNGYTF. Here the CDR3 DNA reads TGTGCCAGTACCCCTCCTCGGGGGGTAAATGGCTACACCTTC.